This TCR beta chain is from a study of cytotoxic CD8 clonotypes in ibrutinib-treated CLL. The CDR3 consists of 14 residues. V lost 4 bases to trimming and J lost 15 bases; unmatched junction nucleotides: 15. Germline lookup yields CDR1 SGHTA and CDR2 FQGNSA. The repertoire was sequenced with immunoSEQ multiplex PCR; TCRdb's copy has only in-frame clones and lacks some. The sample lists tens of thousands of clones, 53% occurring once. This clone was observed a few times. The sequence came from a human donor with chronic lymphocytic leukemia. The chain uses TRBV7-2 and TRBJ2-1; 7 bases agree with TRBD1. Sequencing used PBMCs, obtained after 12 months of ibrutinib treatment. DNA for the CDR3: TGTGCCAGCAGCTCCCGAGGGATCCGGGACAGCCCGTTCTTC. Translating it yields CASSSRGIRDSPFF.